The rows below give T cell receptor beta chains drawn from one sample of a study of cytomegalovirus exposure and HLA in healthy donors. Assay: immunoSEQ multiplex PCR; the TCRdb copy retains only in-frame clones and omits some. The profile shows 70,000 to 80,000 clones, just under 80% of them singletons. The specimen sequenced was PBMCs. These TCRs come from a middle-aged woman in good health and CMV-seropositive. CDR3s include the opening cysteine and the closing phenylalanine or tryptophan.

TRBJ1-3,TRBV18,16,CASSPLGQGSGNTIYF
TRBJ1-1,TRBV6-1,14,CASPGAGAETEAFF
TRBJ1-1,TRBV7-3,14,CASSPQGADTEAFF
TRBJ2-3,TRBV4-1,15,CASSQGGRGTDTQYF
TRBJ1-1,TRBV28,15,CASSLAGHVRPEAFF
TRBJ2-2,TRBV7-2,15,CASRPDRADTGELFF
TRBJ1-2,TRBV5-1,12,CASSLTGPGYTF
TRBJ1-4,TRBV2,14,CASRAGATNEKLFF
TRBJ1-6,TRBV4-3,16,CASSQDRRTPNSPLHF
TRBJ1-3,TRBV6-5,12,CASSQAGNTIYF
TRBJ1-2,TRBV4-1,15,CASSQAGILNYGYTF
TRBJ1-4,TRBV19,13,CASRGQSNEKLFF
TRBJ1-5,TRBV2,15,CASSEGGYRAQPQHF
TRBJ1-6,TRBV5-8,14,CASSLEMIGSPLHF
TRBJ2-3,TRBV2,15,CASSEGRGGWNTQYF
TRBJ2-1,TRBV11-2,17,CASSPTGQGTPYNEQFF
TRBJ2-2,TRBV5-4,15,CASSLFREGTGELFF
TRBJ2-5,TRBV5-1,16,CASSLESGGKRETQYF
TRBJ1-1,TRBV28,13,CASSLFGGREAFF
TRBJ1-6,TRBV5-1,13,CASSMDRRSPLHF
TRBJ2-1,TRBV5-6,15,CASSLGLAGGLEQFF
TRBJ2-3,TRBV19,15,CASTKPGQGLDTQYF